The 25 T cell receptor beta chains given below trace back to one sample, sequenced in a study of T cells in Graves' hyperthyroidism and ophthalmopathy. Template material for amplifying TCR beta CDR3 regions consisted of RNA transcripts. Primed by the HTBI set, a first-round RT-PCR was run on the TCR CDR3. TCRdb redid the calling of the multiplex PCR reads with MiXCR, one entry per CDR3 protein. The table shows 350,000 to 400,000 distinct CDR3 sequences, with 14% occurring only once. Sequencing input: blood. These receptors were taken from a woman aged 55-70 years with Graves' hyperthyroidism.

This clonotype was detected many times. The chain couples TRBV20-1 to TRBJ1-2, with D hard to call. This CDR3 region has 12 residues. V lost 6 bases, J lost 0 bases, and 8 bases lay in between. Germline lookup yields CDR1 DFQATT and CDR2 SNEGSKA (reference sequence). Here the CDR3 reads CSARGSNYGYTF. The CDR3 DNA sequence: TGCAGTGCCCGTGGGTCTAACTATGGCTACACCTTC.

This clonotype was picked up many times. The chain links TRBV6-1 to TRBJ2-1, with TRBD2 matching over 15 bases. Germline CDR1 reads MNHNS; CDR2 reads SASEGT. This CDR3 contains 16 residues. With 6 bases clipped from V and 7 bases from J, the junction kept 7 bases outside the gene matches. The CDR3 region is CASSLTGLAGGNEQFF. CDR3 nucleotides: TGTGCCAGCAGCTTGACCGGACTAGCGGGAGGGAATGAGCAGTTCTTC.

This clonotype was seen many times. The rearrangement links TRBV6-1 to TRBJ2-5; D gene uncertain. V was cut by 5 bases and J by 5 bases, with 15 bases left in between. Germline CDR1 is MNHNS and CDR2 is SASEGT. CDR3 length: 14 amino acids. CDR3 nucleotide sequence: TGTGCCAGCAGTTTGAACGGAAGAAGGGAGACCCAGTACTTC. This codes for CASSLNGRRETQYF.

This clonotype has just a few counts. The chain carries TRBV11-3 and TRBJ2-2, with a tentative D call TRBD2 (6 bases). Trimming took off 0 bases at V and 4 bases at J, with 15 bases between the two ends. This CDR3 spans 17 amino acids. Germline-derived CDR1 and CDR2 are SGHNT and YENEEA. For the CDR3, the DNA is TGTGCCAGCAGCTTAGAGGTCTGGCGGGGCCCCACCGGGGAGCTGTTTTTT. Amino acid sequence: CASSLEVWRGPTGELFF.

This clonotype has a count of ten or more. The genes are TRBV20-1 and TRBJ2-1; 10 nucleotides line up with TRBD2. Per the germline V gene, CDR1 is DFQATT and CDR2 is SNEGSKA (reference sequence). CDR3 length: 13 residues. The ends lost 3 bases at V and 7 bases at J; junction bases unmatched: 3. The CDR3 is CSARASGSNEQFF. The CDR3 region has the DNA TGCAGTGCTAGGGCTAGCGGGAGTAATGAGCAGTTCTTC.

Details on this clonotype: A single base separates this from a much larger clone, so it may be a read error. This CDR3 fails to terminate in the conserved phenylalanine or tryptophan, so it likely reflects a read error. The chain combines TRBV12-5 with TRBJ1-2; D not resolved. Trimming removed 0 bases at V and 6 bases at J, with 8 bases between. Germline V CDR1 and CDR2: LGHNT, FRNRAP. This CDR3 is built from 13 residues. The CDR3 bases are TGTGCTAGTGGTTTGGTCCCCGTGGATGGCTACACCCTC. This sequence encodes CASGLVPVDGYTL.

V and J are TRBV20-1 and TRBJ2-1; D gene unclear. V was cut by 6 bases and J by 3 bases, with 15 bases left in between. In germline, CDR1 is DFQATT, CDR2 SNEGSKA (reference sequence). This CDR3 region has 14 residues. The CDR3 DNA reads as TGCAGTGCCGTTACCACCCGGAGCTACAATGAGCAGTTCTTC. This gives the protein CSAVTTRSYNEQFF.

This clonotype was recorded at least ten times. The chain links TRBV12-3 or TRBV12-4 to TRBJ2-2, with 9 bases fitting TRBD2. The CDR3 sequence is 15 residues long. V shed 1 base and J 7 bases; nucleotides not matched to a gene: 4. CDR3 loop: CASSLGGRAVGELFF. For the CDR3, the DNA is TGTGCCAGCAGTTTAGGCGGGAGGGCCGTCGGGGAGCTGTTTTTT.

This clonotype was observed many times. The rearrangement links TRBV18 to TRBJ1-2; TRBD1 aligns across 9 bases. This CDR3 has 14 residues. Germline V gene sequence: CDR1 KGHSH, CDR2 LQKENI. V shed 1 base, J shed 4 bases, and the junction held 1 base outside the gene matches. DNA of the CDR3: TGTGCCAGCTCACCACAGGACAGGGGCTATGGCTACACCTTC. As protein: CASSPQDRGYGYTF. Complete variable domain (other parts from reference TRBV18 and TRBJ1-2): NAGVMQNPRHLVRRRGQEARLRCSPMKGHSHVYWYRQLPEEGLKFMVYLQKENIIDESGMPKERFSAEFPKEGPSILRIQQVVRGDSAAYFCASSPQDRGYGYTFGSGTRLTVV.

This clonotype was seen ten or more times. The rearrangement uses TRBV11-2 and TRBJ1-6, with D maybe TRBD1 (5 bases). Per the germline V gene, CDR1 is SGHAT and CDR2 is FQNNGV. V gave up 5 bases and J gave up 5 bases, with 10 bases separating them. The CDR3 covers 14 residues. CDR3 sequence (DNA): TGTGCCAGCAGCCTTGGGACGGATAATTCACCCCTCCACTTT. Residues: CASSLGTDNSPLHF.

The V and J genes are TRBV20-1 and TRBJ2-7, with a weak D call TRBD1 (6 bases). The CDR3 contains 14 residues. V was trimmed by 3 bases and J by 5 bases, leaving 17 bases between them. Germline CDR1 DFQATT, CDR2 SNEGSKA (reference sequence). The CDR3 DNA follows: TGCAGTGCTAGCGAGACAGGAACGGTCCACGAGCAGTACTTC. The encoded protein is CSASETGTVHEQYF.

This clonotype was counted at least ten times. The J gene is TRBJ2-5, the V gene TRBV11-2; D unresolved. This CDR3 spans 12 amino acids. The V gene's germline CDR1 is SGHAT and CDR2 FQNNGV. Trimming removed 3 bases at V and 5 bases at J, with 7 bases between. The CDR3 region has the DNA TGTGCCAGCAGCTTCCAGGCGGAGACCCAGTACTTC. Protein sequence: CASSFQAETQYF.

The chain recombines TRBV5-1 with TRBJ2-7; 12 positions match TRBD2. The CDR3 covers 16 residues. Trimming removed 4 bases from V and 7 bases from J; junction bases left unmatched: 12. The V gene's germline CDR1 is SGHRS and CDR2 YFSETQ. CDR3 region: CASSTSSGRVFREQYF. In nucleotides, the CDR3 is TGCGCCAGCAGCACTTCTAGCGGGAGGGTCTTCAGGGAGCAGTACTTC.

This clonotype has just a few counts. Here the CDR3 DNA reads TGTGCCAGCACCCAGGGGGACTCTGGGGCCAACGTCCTGACTTTC. Its protein is CASTQGDSGANVLTF. The rearrangement joins TRBV6-1 to TRBJ2-6; TRBD1 matches 7 bases. Unmatched junction bases numbered 3, after V lost 7 bases and J lost 0 bases. The V gene's germline CDR1 is MNHNS and CDR2 SASEGT. This CDR3 is 15 amino acids long.

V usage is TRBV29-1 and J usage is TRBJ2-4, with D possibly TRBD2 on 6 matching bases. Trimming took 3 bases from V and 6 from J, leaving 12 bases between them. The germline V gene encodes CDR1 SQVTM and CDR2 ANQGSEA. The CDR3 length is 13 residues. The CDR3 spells CSVEEGAGNIQYF. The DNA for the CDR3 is TGCAGCGTTGAGGAGGGAGCAGGAAACATTCAGTACTTC. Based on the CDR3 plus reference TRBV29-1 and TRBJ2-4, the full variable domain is SAVISQKPSRDICQRGTSLTIQCQVDSQVTMMFWYRQQPGQSLTLIATANQGSEATYESGFVIDKFPISRPNLTFSTLTVSNMSPEDSSIYLCSVEEGAGNIQYFGAGTRLSVL.

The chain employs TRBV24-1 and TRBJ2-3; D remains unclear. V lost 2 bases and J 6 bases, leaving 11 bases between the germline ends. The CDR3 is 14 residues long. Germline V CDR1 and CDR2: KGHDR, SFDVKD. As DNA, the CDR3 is TGTGCCACCAGTGATTCCCCGCGGTCGGATACGCAGTATTTT. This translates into CATSDSPRSDTQYF.

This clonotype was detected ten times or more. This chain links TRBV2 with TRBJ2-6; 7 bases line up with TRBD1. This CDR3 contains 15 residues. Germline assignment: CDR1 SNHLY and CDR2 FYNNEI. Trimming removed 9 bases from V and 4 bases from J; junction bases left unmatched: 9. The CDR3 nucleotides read TGTGCCAGGAGGACAGGCGGATCAGGGGCCAACGTCCTGACTTTC. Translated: CARRTGGSGANVLTF.

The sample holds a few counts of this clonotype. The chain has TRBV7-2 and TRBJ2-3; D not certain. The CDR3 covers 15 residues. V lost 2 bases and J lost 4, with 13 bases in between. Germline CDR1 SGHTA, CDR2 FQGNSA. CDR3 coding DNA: TGTGCCAGCAGCTTATTTGATAGGAAGGCAGATACGCAGTATTTT. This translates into CASSLFDRKADTQYF.

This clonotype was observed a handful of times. The CDR3 region has the DNA TGTGCCAGTAGTTCGCTGGGTCCTCAAGCTTTCTTT. Translation gives CASSSLGPQAFF. The rearrangement links TRBV19 to TRBJ1-1; D is undetermined. The V end lost 5 bases, the J end lost 9 bases, and 13 bases lay between the germline ends. The CDR3 spans 12 residues. Per germline, CDR1 LNHDA and CDR2 SQIVND (reference sequence).

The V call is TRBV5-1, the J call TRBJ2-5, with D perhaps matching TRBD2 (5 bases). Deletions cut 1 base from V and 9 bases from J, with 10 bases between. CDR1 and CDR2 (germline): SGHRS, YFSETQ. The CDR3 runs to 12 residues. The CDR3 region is CASSLFQEAQYF. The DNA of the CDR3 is TGCGCCAGCAGCTTGTTCCAGGAGGCCCAGTACTTC.

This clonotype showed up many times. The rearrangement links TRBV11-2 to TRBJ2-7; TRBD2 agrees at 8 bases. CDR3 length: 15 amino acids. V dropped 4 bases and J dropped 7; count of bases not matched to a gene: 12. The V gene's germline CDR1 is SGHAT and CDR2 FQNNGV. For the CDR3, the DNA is TGTGCCAGCAGCTCCATCCATGGACTAGCTCGGGAGCAGTACTTC. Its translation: CASSSIHGLAREQYF.

In DNA form, the CDR3 reads TGTGCCAGCAGCGAAAACAGGGGGCGCGTCACTGAAGCTTTCTTT. It codes for CASSENRGRVTEAFF. The V and J genes are TRBV11-1 and TRBJ1-1, with 9 bases matching TRBD1. CDR1 SGHAT and CDR2 FQDESV come from the germline V gene (reference sequence). CDR3 size: 15 residues. Unmatched junction bases numbered 8, after V lost 5 bases and J lost 4 bases.

CDR3 coding DNA: TGCAGCGTTAGAGGGTTTGTTGGCTACACCTTC. This codes for CSVRGFVGYTF. The rearrangement uses TRBV29-1 and TRBJ1-2, with unresolved D. The CDR3 runs 11 residues. The V end lost 5 bases, the J end lost 7 bases, and 11 bases lay between the germline ends. Germline lookup yields CDR1 SQVTM and CDR2 ANQGSEA.

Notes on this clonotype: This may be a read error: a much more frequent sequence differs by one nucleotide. CDR3 region: CASSSWTRKTEAFF. For the CDR3, the DNA is TGTGCCAGCAGTTCCTGGACCCGAAAGACTGAAGCTTTCTTT. The gene calls are TRBV12-3 or TRBV12-4 and TRBJ1-1; no clear D. V was pared by 4 bases and J by 5 bases, with 14 bases between. The CDR3 sequence is 14 residues long.

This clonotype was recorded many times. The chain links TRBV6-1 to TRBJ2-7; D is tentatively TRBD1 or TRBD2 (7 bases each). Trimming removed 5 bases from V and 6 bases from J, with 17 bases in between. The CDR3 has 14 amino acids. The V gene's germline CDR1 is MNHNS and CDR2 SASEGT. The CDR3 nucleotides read TGTGCCAGCAGTTATGCAGGGGGGGTGCTCGAGCAGTACTTC. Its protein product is CASSYAGGVLEQYF.